This T cell receptor beta chain was obtained from a study of radiotherapy plus CTLA-4 blockade in lung cancer. The protocol was immunoSEQ multiplex PCR, while the TCRdb copy is restricted to in-frame clones and leaves out a portion. This table holds 81,000 or so clones, approximately 86% found once. Study-wide results and limits: Per reports, early blood T cell clone dynamics, plus interferon-beta, forecast response most strongly.

There are 19 residues in the CDR3. The junction had 12 bases not matched to a gene; V was cut back by 0 bases and J by 0 bases. CDR1 is SGHDT and CDR2 is YYEEEE in the germline V gene. Remarks on this clone: The antigen is not known.

The receptor was isolated from a human donor with non-small cell lung cancer who had stable disease on radiotherapy plus ipilimumab. The sample was peripheral blood, taken from a patient treated with radiotherapy plus ipilimumab. The chain joins TRBV5-6 to TRBJ2-3, with 8 bases lining up with TRBD2. The CDR3 DNA reads TGTGCCAGCAGCTTGGATGGGTGGCGACTAGCGACTAGCACAGATACGCAGTATTTT. Protein: CASSLDGWRLATSTDTQYF.